The 27 T cell receptor beta chains given below trace back to one sample, sequenced in a study of blood T cell repertoires in COVID-19. The data were produced by immunoSEQ multiplex PCR, yet TCRdb's version contains in-frame clones alone and is incomplete. Of fewer than 200,000 clones in the sample, under 85% were seen once. The sample consisted of peripheral blood. The origin of the receptors is a man aged 65 to 79 with acute or convalescent COVID-19.

The V and J genes are TRBV12-3 or TRBV12-4 and TRBJ1-1, with D hard to call. This CDR3 spans 13 amino acids. The ends were cut back, 3 bases at V and 4 bases at J, with 9 bases in the middle. The CDR3 sequence: CASSFSHSTEAFF. CDR3 in DNA: TGTGCCAGCAGTTTCTCTCACTCCACTGAAGCTTTCTTT.

The chain carries TRBV29-1 and TRBJ2-3; 10 nucleotides match TRBD2. The CDR3 consists of 15 residues. V shed 7 bases and J 5 bases; nucleotides not matched to a gene: 12. Germline values: CDR1 SQVTM, CDR2 ANQGSEA. The CDR3 loop reads CSGVTLAGVVDTQYF. CDR3 DNA: TGCAGCGGTGTAACGCTAGCGGGAGTCGTAGATACGCAGTATTTT.

The chain couples TRBV19 to TRBJ2-2; D possibly corresponds to TRBD1 (6 bases). The germline V gene encodes CDR1 LNHDA and CDR2 SQIVND (reference sequence). Trimming pared 4 bases from V and 5 bases from J, leaving 14 bases between. The CDR3 loop spans 15 amino acids. In nucleotides, the CDR3 is TGTGCCAGTAGTAAAGGACAGAGGAGGACCGGGGAGCTGTTTTTT. Its translation: CASSKGQRRTGELFF.

The chain uses TRBV7-2 and TRBJ2-2; TRBD2 is a possible D gene (6 bases). The CDR3 contains 15 residues. V was trimmed by 4 bases and J by 6 bases, leaving 15 bases between them. CDR1 is SGHTA and CDR2 is FQGNSA in the germline V gene. CDR3 in DNA: TGTGCCAGCAGCTCGACTAGAGGATTGCCCGGGGAGCTGTTTTTT. Translated, it gives CASSSTRGLPGELFF.

This clone was recorded a few times. The chain links TRBV19 to TRBJ1-1; the match to TRBD1 covers 9 bases. Germline trimming cut 7 bases from V and 6 bases from J; bases unmatched to any gene: 3. The CDR3 extends over 12 amino acids. The germline gives CDR1 LNHDA, CDR2 SQIVND (reference sequence). In nucleotides, the CDR3 is TGTGCCAGTACTAGACAGGGGGCTGAAGCTTTCTTT. Protein product: CASTRQGAEAFF.

A few counts support this clone. The chain is built from TRBV19 and TRBJ2-7; no reliable D call. With 5 bases removed from V and 3 bases from J, the gap between germline ends came to 14 bases. CDR1 is LNHDA, CDR2 SQIVND, per germline (reference sequence). There are 14 residues in the CDR3. This CDR3 reads CASSPTVTGYEQYF. The CDR3 region has the DNA TGTGCCAGTAGTCCCACGGTGACGGGCTACGAGCAGTACTTC.

The CDR3 DNA is TGTGCCAGTAGTATGGGGATCGGGACAGGGATCGCCCTGCATGGCTACACCTTC. Encoded protein: CASSMGIGTGIALHGYTF. The rearrangement joins TRBV19 to TRBJ1-2; 9 bases fit TRBD1. Germline V gene lookup returns CDR1 LNHDA and CDR2 SQIVND (reference sequence). V lost 3 bases and J lost 6; bases outside the gene matches: 17. The CDR3 loop spans 18 amino acids. Complete variable domain (other parts from reference TRBV19 and TRBJ1-2): DGGITQSPKYLFRKEGQNVTLSCEQNLNHDAMYWYRQDPGQGLRLIYYSQIVNDFQKGDIAEGYSVSREKKESFPLTVTSAQKNPTAFYLCASSMGIGTGIALHGYTFGSGTRLTVV.

The chain is built from TRBV7-8 and TRBJ1-6, with 8 bases lining up with TRBD1. The CDR3 covers 14 residues. Germline trimming cut 4 bases from V and 6 bases from J; bases unmatched to any gene: 2. Germline lookup yields CDR1 SGHVS and CDR2 FQNEAQ. In nucleotides, the CDR3 is TGTGCCAGCAGCTATACAGGGGGTAATTCACCCCTCCACTTT. Translated, it gives CASSYTGGNSPLHF.

A word on this clone: Germline and junction disagree at one end, which may indicate a read error. The CDR3 region has the DNA TGTGCCACCAGTCCGGGACAGTTCTACGAGCAGTACTTC. It is translated as CATSPGQFYEQYF. The chain combines TRBV10-3 with TRBJ2-7, with 7 bases fitting TRBD1. This CDR3 contains 13 residues. Looked up from germline, CDR1 is ENHRY and CDR2 is SYGVKD.

The chain joins TRBV7-8 to TRBJ2-7; 11 bases are shared with TRBD1. CDR1 and CDR2 (germline): SGHVS, FQNEAQ. V shed 1 base and J 1 base; nucleotides not matched to a gene: 3. This CDR3 spans 16 amino acids. In DNA form, the CDR3 reads TGTGCCAGCAGCTTAGGCGGACAGGGGGCTTCCTACGAGCAGTACTTC. It specifies CASSLGGQGASYEQYF.

The chain is built from TRBV5-8 and TRBJ2-2, with D possibly TRBD1 on 6 matching bases. CDR1 SGHTS and CDR2 YDEGEE come from the germline V gene. This CDR3 is built from 16 residues. V lost 1 base and J 6 bases, leaving 16 bases between the germline ends. The CDR3 loop is CASSLSRGRVSGELFF. The CDR3, as DNA: TGTGCCAGCAGCTTGAGCAGGGGTAGAGTGTCCGGGGAGCTGTTTTTT.

V gene TRBV5-4 combines with J gene TRBJ1-1; D is unclear. V was shortened by 0 bases and J by 6 bases, with 9 bases between the two germline ends. CDR1 and CDR2 from the germline V gene are SGHNT and YYREEE (reference sequence). The CDR3 is made up of 13 amino acids. CDR3 bases: TGTGCCAGCAGCTTGGTATCCAGTCCTGAAGCTTTCTTT. This sequence encodes CASSLVSSPEAFF.

The V gene is TRBV7-9, the J gene TRBJ1-2; no clear D gene. This CDR3 is built from 14 residues. Germline V CDR1 and CDR2: SEHNR, FQNEAQ (reference sequence). V lost 1 base and J lost 2, with 8 bases in between. The CDR3 loop is CASSLEARNYGYTF. The DNA for the CDR3 is TGTGCCAGCAGCTTAGAGGCGAGGAACTATGGCTACACCTTC.

This chain connects TRBV5-1 to TRBJ2-5, with 9 bases that match TRBD2. This CDR3 contains 16 residues. Unmatched junction bases numbered 9, after V lost 0 bases and J lost 6 bases. Germline V gene data show CDR1 as SGHRS and CDR2 as YFSETQ. As DNA, the CDR3 is TGCGCCAGCAGCTTGGCAGGCGGGGGGGATGTTAAGACCCAGTACTTC. Translating it yields CASSLAGGGDVKTQYF.

As to this clone: One end of the junction fails to match germline, which may point to a read error. The chain couples TRBV7-7 to TRBJ2-2; the match to TRBD2 covers 7 bases. Germline V lookup: CDR1 SSHAT, CDR2 FNYEAQ (reference sequence). This CDR3 contains 15 residues. DNA for the CDR3: TGTGCTAGCAGCTTGCGGGAGCATGTGGCCGGGGAGCTGTTTTTT. This gives the protein CASSLREHVAGELFF.

This clone was seen once. The V call is TRBV11-2, the J call TRBJ2-1, with 8 bases that match TRBD2. The CDR3 loop spans 17 amino acids. J was trimmed by 3 bases and V by 5 bases; bases with no gene match: 12. Germline CDR1 SGHAT, CDR2 FQNNGV. The CDR3 region is CASSPLAGAGGYNEQFF. Written as DNA, the CDR3 is TGTGCCAGCAGCCCCCTCGCCGGGGCGGGGGGCTACAATGAGCAGTTCTTC.

The gene calls are TRBV7-9 and TRBJ2-7; D may be TRBD1 (6 bases). The CDR3 sequence is 12 residues long. V was cut by 1 base and J by 6 bases, with 7 bases left in between. The germline V gene encodes CDR1 SEHNR and CDR2 FQNEAQ (reference sequence). The CDR3 reads CASSLEGGEQYF. The CDR3 region has the DNA TGTGCCAGCAGCTTAGAAGGGGGCGAGCAGTACTTC.

This chain connects TRBV28 to TRBJ1-4; a possible D gene is TRBD1 (5 bases). The germline gives CDR1 MDHEN, CDR2 SYDVKM. The V end lost 4 bases, the J end lost 0 bases, and 12 bases lay between the germline ends. This CDR3 spans 16 amino acids. For the CDR3, the DNA is TGTGCCAGCAGTTCACCATTGACAGCAACTAATGAAAAACTGTTTTTT. Protein sequence: CASSSPLTATNEKLFF.

This clone was counted a few times. The chain links TRBV11-1 to TRBJ1-1; weak D call: TRBD1 (5 bases). The length of the CDR3 is 14 residues. The germline V gene encodes CDR1 SGHAT and CDR2 FQDESV (reference sequence). Between the trimmed V and J ends, which lost 5 bases and 1 base, there was a span of 11 bases. CDR3 residues: CASSQQTGNTEAFF. The CDR3, as DNA: TGTGCCAGCAGCCAACAAACAGGGAACACTGAAGCTTTCTTT.

The chain links TRBV5-5 to TRBJ1-1; 7 nucleotides line up with TRBD1. From germline, CDR1 is SGHKS and CDR2 YYEKEE (reference sequence). The CDR3 is made up of 15 amino acids. The trim removed 3 bases at V and 4 bases at J, leaving 9 bases unmatched. The DNA of the CDR3 is TGTGCCAGCAGCTGGCAACAGGGGCGGGGCACTGAAGCTTTCTTT. It encodes CASSWQQGRGTEAFF.

The chain has TRBV15 and TRBJ1-3; 10 nucleotides match TRBD1. The CDR3 contains 17 residues. Unmatched junction bases numbered 4, after V lost 1 base and J lost 1 base. CDR1 and CDR2 from the germline V gene are LNHNV and YYDKDF (reference sequence). The CDR3 loop is CATSRARGQGSGNTIYF. The DNA of the CDR3 is TGTGCCACCAGCAGAGCTCGGGGACAGGGGTCTGGAAACACCATATATTTT.

The rearrangement uses TRBV28 and TRBJ2-1; the match to TRBD2 covers 9 bases. Trimming at V came to 2 bases and at J to 12 bases, leaving 11 bases not matched to a gene. The CDR3 runs 15 residues. Germline V lookup: CDR1 MDHEN, CDR2 SYDVKM. CDR3 amino acids: CASSLLSSGRPGQFF. The CDR3 DNA reads as TGTGCCAGCAGTTTACTAAGTAGCGGGAGACCTGGGCAGTTCTTC.

The rearrangement links TRBV19 to TRBJ2-4, with 8 nucleotides matching TRBD1. CDR1 and CDR2 from the germline V gene are LNHDA and SQIVND (reference sequence). V was clipped by 3 bases and J by 6 bases; unmatched bases: 7. The CDR3 sequence is 15 residues long. This chain's CDR3 is CASSIETGQGNIQYF. CDR3 DNA sequence: TGTGCCAGTAGTATCGAAACTGGACAGGGAAACATTCAGTACTTC.

The V gene is TRBV24-1, the J gene TRBJ1-2, with 9 nucleotides matching TRBD1. CDR1 and CDR2 (germline): KGHDR, SFDVKD. Germline trimming cut 3 bases from V and 6 bases from J; bases unmatched to any gene: 4. This CDR3 has 14 amino acids. The DNA of the CDR3 is TGTGCCACCAGTGATGGGACAGGGAGGAATGGCTACACCTTC. This gives the protein CATSDGTGRNGYTF.

The chain has TRBV10-3 and TRBJ2-7, with TRBD1 identical over 8 bases. The CDR3 loop spans 16 amino acids. From germline, CDR1 is ENHRY and CDR2 SYGVKD. Trimming cost V 0 bases and J 3 bases; bases outside gene matches: 7. The CDR3 DNA follows: TGTGCCATCAGTGAGTCGAAGACAGGGGCAATCTACGAGCAGTACTTC. It is translated as CAISESKTGAIYEQYF.

The chain employs TRBV10-3 and TRBJ1-1, with TRBD1 matching over 7 bases. CDR3 length: 14 amino acids. CDR1 ENHRY and CDR2 SYGVKD come from the germline V gene. V shed 5 bases and J 6 bases; nucleotides not matched to a gene: 9. CDR3 in DNA: TGTGCCATCAGTATACAGGGGCCCCTTTCTGAAGCTTTCTTT. Translation gives CAISIQGPLSEAFF.

This clone was detected only a few times. The V call is TRBV29-1, the J call TRBJ2-1; D might be TRBD2 (5 bases). Trimming took off 7 bases at V and 3 bases at J, with 16 bases between the two ends. Germline CDR1 is SQVTM and CDR2 is ANQGSEA. The CDR3 is 14 amino acids. CDR3 sequence (DNA): TGCAGCGGGACCAGTCAGCGGAACTACAATGAGCAGTTCTTC. Residues: CSGTSQRNYNEQFF.